This TCR beta chain was documented in a study of CD8 T cells in ankylosing spondylitis. Germline CDR1 DFQATT, CDR2 SNEGSKA (reference sequence). V shed 0 bases and J shed 0 bases, with 3 bases lying between them. The CDR3 runs to 13 residues. Many counts were recorded for this clonotype. The antigen remains unidentified. Study-level findings and limits: It was reported that disease-linked clones were significantly enriched in matched ankylosing spondylitis synovial fluid. In peripheral blood, disease-linked CD8+ clones occurred at relatively low frequencies. Seemingly distinctive of ankylosing spondylitis blood was a TCR beta motif formed by eight highly homologous variants.

Making use of molecular barcodes, quantitative 5'-RACE generated TCR beta libraries. Using its own MiXCR run on the 5' RACE reads, TCRdb lists one record per CDR3 protein. The sample lists 180,000 or so distinct CDR3 sequences; roughly 11% were seen once. The sample was blood, either unsorted or a sorted T cell fraction (not recorded which). This TCR was recovered from a male donor with ankylosing spondylitis or in good health (not recorded which). This sequence joins TRBV20-1 and TRBJ1-5, with unresolved D. DNA for the CDR3: TGCAGTGCTAGAGAGGATAGCAATCAGCCCCAGCATTTT. It codes for CSAREDSNQPQHF.